This T cell receptor (beta chain) appears in the sequencing data of a study of T cell responses to AZD1222 COVID-19 vaccine. General observations from the study: Mostly white British, mostly female donors; authors suggested clonal diversity may be underestimated.

As concerns this clone: Its antigen is not known.

Germline lookup yields CDR1 MNHEY and CDR2 SVGAGI. CDR3 size: 15 residues. Trimming took 0 bases from V and 1 from J, leaving 9 bases between them. Here immunoSEQ multiplex PCR was the method, and the copy in TCRdb shows in-frame clones only, minus some. The sample lists 100,000 to 150,000 clones; around 90% were seen once. The sample was peripheral blood, taken on day 0 of AZD1222 vaccination. The TCR originated in an adult in good health. The gene calls are TRBV6-5 and TRBJ1-2; the D is unclear. The CDR3 bases are TGTGCCAGCAGTTACTCGGGAGACGGTAACTATGGCTACACCTTC. Protein product: CASSYSGDGNYGYTF.